This T cell receptor beta chain was obtained from a study of CD4 T cells in relation to SARS-CoV-2 and coronaviruses. Across the study: The HLA restriction of the shared crossreactive spike epitopes was mapped.

Turning to this clone: The antigen is undetermined.

Per germline, CDR1 SGHRS and CDR2 YFSETQ. This CDR3 is 15 amino acids long. The ends were cut back, 0 bases at V and 2 bases at J, with 12 bases in the middle. Before the COVID-19 pandemic, during about 2010-2019, CD4+ T cells were taken from unexposed donors. CD4+ T cells were isolated from the cells after around 9 days of culture. Using immunoSEQ multiplex PCR, the repertoire was profiled, and TCRdb retains in-frame clones only, with some absent. Among 16,000 or so clones listed, 65% to 85% were seen once. Study-level points and caveats: Approximately 65% of donors had memory CD4+ clonotypes crossrecognizing SARS-CoV-2 and common cold coronavirus spike. Pre-pandemic and post-infection samples never came from the same donor.

The sample taken for sequencing was CD4+ T cells from PBMCs, cultured in vitro. The chain uses TRBV5-1 and TRBJ2-7; D possibly corresponds to TRBD1 (5 bases). The receptor was derived from a human donor in good health. CDR3 bases: TGCGCCAGCAGCTTGGAAGGGGATTCGGCCTACGAGCAGTACTTC. Translated, it gives CASSLEGDSAYEQYF.